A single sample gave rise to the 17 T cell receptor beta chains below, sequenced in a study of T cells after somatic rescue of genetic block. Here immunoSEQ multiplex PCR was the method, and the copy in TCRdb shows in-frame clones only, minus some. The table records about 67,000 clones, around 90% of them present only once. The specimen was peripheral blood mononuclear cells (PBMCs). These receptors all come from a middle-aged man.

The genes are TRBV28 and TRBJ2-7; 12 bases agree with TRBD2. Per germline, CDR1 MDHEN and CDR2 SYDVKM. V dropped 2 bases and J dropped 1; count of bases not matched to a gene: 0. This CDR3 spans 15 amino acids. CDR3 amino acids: CASSLLAGGSYEQYF. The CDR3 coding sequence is TGTGCCAGCAGTTTACTAGCGGGAGGGTCCTACGAGCAGTACTTC. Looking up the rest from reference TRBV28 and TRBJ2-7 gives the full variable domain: DVKVTQSSRYLVKRTGEKVFLECVQDMDHENMFWYRQDPGLGLRLIYFSYDVKMKEKGDIPEGYSVSREKKERFSLILESASTNQTSMYLCASSLLAGGSYEQYFGPGTRLTVT.

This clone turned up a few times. In DNA form, the CDR3 reads TGTGCCAGCAGCGTAGGACAGTCGAGGAATTCACCCCTCCACTTT. Protein: CASSVGQSRNSPLHF. This sequence joins TRBV9 and TRBJ1-6; D might be TRBD1 (5 bases). The V end was cut by 0 bases, the J end by 7 bases, with 11 bases between. The length of the CDR3 is 15 residues. CDR1 SGDLS and CDR2 YYNGEE come from the germline V gene.

CDR3 sequence (DNA): TGTGCCAGCAACGACAGGCCTTACCAAGAGACCCAGTACTTC. Its protein is CASNDRPYQETQYF. This rearrangement joins TRBV6-5 to TRBJ2-5; D is possibly TRBD1 (6 bases). CDR1 MNHEY and CDR2 SVGAGI come from the germline V gene. The CDR3 is made up of 14 amino acids. The V end lost 7 bases, the J end lost 0 bases, and 12 bases lay between the germline ends.

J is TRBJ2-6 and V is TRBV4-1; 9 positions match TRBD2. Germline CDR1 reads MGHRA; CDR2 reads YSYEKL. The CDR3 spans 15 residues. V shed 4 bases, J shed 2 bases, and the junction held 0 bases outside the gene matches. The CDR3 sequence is CASSPSGTGANVLTF. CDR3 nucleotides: TGCGCCAGCAGCCCTAGCGGGACTGGGGCCAACGTCCTGACTTTC.

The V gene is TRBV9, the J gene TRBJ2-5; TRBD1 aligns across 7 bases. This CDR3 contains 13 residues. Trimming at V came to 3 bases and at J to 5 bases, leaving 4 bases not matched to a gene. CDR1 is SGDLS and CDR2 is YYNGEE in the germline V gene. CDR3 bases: TGTGCCAGCAGCGACACAGGGGCTGAGACCCAGTACTTC. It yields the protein CASSDTGAETQYF. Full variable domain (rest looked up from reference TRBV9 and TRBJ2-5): DSGVTQTPKHLITATGQRVTLRCSPRSGDLSVYWYQQSLDQGLQFLIQYYNGEERAKGNILERFSAQQFPDLHSELNLSSLELGDSALYFCASSDTGAETQYFGPGTRLLVL.

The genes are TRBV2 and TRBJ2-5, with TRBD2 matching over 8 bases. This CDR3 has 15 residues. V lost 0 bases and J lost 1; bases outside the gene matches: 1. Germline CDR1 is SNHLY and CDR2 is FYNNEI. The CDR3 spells CASSEAAGGQETQYF. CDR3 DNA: TGTGCCAGCAGTGAAGCCGCGGGGGGCCAAGAGACCCAGTACTTC.

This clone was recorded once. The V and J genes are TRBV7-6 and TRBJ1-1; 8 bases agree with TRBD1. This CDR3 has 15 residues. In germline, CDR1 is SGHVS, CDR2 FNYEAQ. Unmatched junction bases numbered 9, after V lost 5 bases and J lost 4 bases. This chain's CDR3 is CASSIGQGIFTEAFF. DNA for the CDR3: TGTGCCAGCAGCATAGGACAGGGTATTTTCACTGAAGCTTTCTTT. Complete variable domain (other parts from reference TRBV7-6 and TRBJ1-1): GAGVSQSPRYKVTKRGQDVALRCDPISGHVSLYWYRQALGQGPEFLTYFNYEAQQDKSGLPNDRFSAERPEGSISTLTIQRTEQRDSAMYRCASSIGQGIFTEAFFGQGTRLTVV.

CDR3 in amino acids: CASRRESLAVSTDTQYF. In DNA form, the CDR3 reads TGTGCCAGTAGACGAGAGAGTCTAGCGGTTAGCACAGATACGCAGTATTTT. The chain has TRBV19 and TRBJ2-3, with 7 positions matching TRBD2. This CDR3 spans 17 amino acids. From germline, CDR1 is LNHDA and CDR2 SQIVND (reference sequence). Trimming at V came to 6 bases and at J to 0 bases, leaving 12 bases not matched to a gene.

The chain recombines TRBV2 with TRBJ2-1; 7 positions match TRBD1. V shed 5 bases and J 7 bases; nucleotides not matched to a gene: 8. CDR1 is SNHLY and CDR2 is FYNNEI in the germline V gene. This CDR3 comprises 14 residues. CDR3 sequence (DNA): TGTGCCAGCAGTTCCGACAGGGACGAGAATGAGCAGTTCTTC. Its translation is CASSSDRDENEQFF.

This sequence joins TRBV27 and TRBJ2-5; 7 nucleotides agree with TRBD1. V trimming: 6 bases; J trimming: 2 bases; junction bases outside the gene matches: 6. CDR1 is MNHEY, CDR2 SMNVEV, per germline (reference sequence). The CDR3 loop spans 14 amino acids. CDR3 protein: CASRPGTAQETQYF. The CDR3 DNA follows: TGTGCCAGCAGACCAGGGACAGCACAAGAGACCCAGTACTTC.

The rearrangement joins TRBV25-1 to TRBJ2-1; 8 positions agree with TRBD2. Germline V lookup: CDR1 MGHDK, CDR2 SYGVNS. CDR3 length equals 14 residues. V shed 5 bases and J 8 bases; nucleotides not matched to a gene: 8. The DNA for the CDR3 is TGTGCCAGCAGTCCTCGTGGACTAGCAGATGAGCAGTTCTTC. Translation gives CASSPRGLADEQFF.

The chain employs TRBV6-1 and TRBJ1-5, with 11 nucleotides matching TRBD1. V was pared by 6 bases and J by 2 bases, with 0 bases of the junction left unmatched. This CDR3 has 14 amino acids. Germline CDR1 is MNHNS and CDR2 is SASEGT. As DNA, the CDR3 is TGTGCCAGCAGGGGACAGGGGGGCAATCAGCCCCAGCATTTT. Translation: CASRGQGGNQPQHF.

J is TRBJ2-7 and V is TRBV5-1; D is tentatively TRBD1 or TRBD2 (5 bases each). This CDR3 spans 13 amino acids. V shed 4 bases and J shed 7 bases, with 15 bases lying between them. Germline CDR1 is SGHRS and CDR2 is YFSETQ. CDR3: CASSPGARGEQYF. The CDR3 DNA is TGCGCCAGCAGCCCCGGGGCTCGAGGGGAGCAGTACTTC.

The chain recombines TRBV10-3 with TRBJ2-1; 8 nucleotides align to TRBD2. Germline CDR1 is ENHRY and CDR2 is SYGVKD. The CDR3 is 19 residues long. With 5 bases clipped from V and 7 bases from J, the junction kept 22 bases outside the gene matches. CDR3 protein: CAISPRGPGGAALGNEQFF. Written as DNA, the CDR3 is TGTGCCATCAGTCCCCGCGGTCCCGGGGGGGCGGCTCTGGGGAATGAGCAGTTCTTC.

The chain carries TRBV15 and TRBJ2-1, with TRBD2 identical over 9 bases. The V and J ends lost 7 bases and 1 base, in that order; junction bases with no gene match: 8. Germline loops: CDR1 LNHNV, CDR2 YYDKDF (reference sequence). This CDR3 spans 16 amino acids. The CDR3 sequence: CATKKTSGISYNEQFF. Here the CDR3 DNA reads TGTGCCACCAAGAAGACTAGCGGAATATCCTACAATGAGCAGTTCTTC.

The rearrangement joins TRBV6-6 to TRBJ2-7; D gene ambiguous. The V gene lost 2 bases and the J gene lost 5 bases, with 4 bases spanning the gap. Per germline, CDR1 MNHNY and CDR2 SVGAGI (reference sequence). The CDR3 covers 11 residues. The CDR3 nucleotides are TGTGCCAGCAGTTACGAGGACGAGCAGTACTTC. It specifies CASSYEDEQYF.

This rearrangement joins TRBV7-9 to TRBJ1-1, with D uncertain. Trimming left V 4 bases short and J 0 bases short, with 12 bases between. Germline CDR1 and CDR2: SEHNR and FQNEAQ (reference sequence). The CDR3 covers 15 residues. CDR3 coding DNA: TGTGCCAGCAGCTCACCGTGGACTGTGAACACTGAAGCTTTCTTT. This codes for CASSSPWTVNTEAFF. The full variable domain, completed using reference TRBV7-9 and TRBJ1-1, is DTGVSQNPRHKITKRGQNVTFRCDPISEHNRLYWYRQTLGQGPEFLTYFQNEAQLEKSRLLSDRFSAERPKGSFSTLEIQRTEQGDSAMYLCASSSPWTVNTEAFFGQGTRLTVV.